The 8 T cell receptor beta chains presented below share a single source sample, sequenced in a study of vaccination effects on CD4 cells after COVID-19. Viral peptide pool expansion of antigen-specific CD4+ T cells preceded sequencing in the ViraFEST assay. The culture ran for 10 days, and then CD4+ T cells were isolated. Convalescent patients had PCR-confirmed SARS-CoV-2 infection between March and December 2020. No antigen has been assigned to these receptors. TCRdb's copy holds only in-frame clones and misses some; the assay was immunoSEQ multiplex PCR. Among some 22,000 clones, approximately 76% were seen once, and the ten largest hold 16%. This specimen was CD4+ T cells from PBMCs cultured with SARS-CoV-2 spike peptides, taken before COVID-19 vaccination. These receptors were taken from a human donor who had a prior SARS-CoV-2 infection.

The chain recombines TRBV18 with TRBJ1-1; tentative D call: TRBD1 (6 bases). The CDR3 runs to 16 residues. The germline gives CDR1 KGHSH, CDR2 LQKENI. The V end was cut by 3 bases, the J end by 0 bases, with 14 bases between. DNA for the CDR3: TGTGCCAGCTCACCTACAAAGGACAGTCTGAACACTGAAGCTTTCTTT. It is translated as CASSPTKDSLNTEAFF.

The CDR3 DNA reads TGTGCCAGCGGGAGGTACACTGAAGCTTTCTTT. Translated, it gives CASGRYTEAFF. This rearrangement joins TRBV12-3 or TRBV12-4 to TRBJ1-1; D gene ambiguous. V was cut by 8 bases and J by 3 bases, with 7 bases left in between. The CDR3 runs 11 residues.

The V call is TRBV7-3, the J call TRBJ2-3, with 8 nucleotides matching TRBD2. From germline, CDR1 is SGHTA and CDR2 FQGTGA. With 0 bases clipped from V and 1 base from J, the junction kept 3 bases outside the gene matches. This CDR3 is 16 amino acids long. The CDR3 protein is CASSLTFSGGTDTQYF. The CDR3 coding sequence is TGTGCCAGCAGCTTAACGTTTAGCGGGGGCACAGATACGCAGTATTTT.

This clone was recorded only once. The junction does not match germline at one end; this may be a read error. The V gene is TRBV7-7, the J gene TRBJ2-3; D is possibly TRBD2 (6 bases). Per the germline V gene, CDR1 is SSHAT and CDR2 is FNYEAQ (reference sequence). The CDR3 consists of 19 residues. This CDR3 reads CASSRTITGTAGNLDTQYF. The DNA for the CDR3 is TGTGCTAGCAGCCGAACCATTACCGGGACGGCGGGAAACTTAGATACGCAGTATTTT.

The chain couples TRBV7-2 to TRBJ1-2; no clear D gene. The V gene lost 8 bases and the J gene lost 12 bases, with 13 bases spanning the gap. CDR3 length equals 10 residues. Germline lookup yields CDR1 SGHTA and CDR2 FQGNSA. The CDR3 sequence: CASGPVTHTF. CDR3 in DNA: TGTGCCAGCGGACCGGTCACTCACACCTTC.

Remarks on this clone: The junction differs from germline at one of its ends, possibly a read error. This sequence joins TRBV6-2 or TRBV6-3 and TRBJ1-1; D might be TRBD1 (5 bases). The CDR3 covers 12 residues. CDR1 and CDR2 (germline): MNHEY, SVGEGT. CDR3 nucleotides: TGTGCCAGCAGTTACTCGAGTGGGGCCAAGGATTTT. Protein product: CASSYSSGAKDF.

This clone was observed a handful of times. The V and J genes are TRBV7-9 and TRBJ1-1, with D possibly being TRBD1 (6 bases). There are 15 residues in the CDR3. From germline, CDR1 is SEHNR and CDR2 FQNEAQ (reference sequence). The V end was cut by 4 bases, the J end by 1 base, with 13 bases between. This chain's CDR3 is CASSSHWTANTEAFF. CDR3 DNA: TGTGCCAGCAGCTCCCATTGGACAGCGAACACTGAAGCTTTCTTT.

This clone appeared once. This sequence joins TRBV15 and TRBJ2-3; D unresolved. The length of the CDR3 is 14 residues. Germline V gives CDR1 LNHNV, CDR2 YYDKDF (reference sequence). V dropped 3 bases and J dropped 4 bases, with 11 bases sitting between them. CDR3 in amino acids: CATSRAGSADTQYF. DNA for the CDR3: TGTGCCACCAGCAGGGCCGGCAGTGCAGATACGCAGTATTTT.